This T cell receptor beta chain appears in the sequencing data of a study of cytomegalovirus exposure and HLA in healthy donors. Study as a whole: Both the 95 to 150 validation repertoires and the 550 to 750 first-cohort repertoires used the same platform, as reported by a later analysis. Overall study findings and caveats: The authors listed 150 to 200 TCR beta chains as cytomegalovirus-associated. Testing in vitro showed a few CMV-associated chains specific for CMV antigens.

Worth noting for this clone: Its target is unknown.

Germline CDR1 reads SGHTA; CDR2 reads FQGNSA. Trimming stripped 3 bases from V and 0 bases from J, with 7 bases between. This CDR3 region has 14 residues. Method: immunoSEQ multiplex PCR; TCRdb's copy keeps in-frame clones and lacks some. The sample has fewer than 250,000 clones; about 86% are singletons. The sequence derives from a man between 18 and 35 years old in good health and CMV-seronegative. The sample was PBMCs. The rearrangement joins TRBV7-2 to TRBJ2-3; the D is unclear. The CDR3 region has the DNA TGTGCCAGCAGCTTCCTTACTAGCACAGATACGCAGTATTTT. Its translation is CASSFLTSTDTQYF.